These T cell receptor beta chains were read from a single sample in a study of cytomegalovirus exposure and HLA in healthy donors. Sequencing was performed with immunoSEQ multiplex PCR; in TCRdb, only in-frame clones are kept and a portion is missing. The sample lists around 150,000 clones; more than 70% were seen once. The sequencing input was PBMCs. Receptor source: a young man in good health and CMV-seropositive. Both conserved end residues are part of each CDR3. Each record gives: J gene, clone size, V gene, D gene, CDR3 protein, CDR3 DNA. A D gene is named only where the DNA matches it firmly. Expanded clones get a size class; other rows say once, few or many, or leave the size out.

j_call: TRBJ2-7; clone_size: few; v_call: TRBV2; d_call: -; cdr3_aa: CASSDRRYSYEQYF; cdr3_nt: TGTGCCAGCAGTGACCGCAGGTACTCCTACGAGCAGTACTTC
j_call: TRBJ1-2; clone_size: -; v_call: TRBV19; d_call: -; cdr3_aa: CASRLGVNYGYTF; cdr3_nt: TGTGCCAGTCGGCTAGGCGTTAACTATGGCTACACCTTC
j_call: TRBJ2-2; clone_size: -; v_call: TRBV19; d_call: TRBD1; cdr3_aa: CASSGQGERELFF; cdr3_nt: TGTGCCAGTAGTGGACAGGGGGAAAGGGAGCTGTTTTTT
j_call: TRBJ2-2; clone_size: -; v_call: TRBV6-1; d_call: TRBD2; cdr3_aa: CASSGTINTGELFF; cdr3_nt: TGTGCCAGCAGCGGGACTATCAACACCGGGGAGCTGTTTTTT
j_call: TRBJ2-7; clone_size: -; v_call: TRBV7-2; d_call: TRBD2; cdr3_aa: CASSLLAGDEQYF; cdr3_nt: TGTGCCAGCAGCTTACTAGCGGGAGACGAGCAGTACTTC
j_call: TRBJ2-7; clone_size: once; v_call: TRBV15; d_call: -; cdr3_aa: CATSRTGAGEQYF; cdr3_nt: TGTGCCACCAGCAGAACAGGGGCGGGGGAGCAGTACTTC
j_call: TRBJ1-1; clone_size: -; v_call: TRBV6-5; d_call: TRBD1; cdr3_aa: CASSPPRQGNTEAFF; cdr3_nt: TGTGCCAGCAGCCCCCCACGACAGGGAAACACTGAAGCTTTCTTT
j_call: TRBJ1-1; clone_size: -; v_call: TRBV6-6; d_call: -; cdr3_aa: CASRVDSQNTEAFF; cdr3_nt: TGTGCCAGCAGGGTGGACAGTCAAAACACTGAAGCTTTCTTT
j_call: TRBJ1-5; clone_size: once; v_call: TRBV27; d_call: -; cdr3_aa: CASSFGAHGNQPQHF; cdr3_nt: TGTGCCAGCAGTTTTGGGGCGCATGGCAATCAGCCCCAGCATTTT
j_call: TRBJ2-7; clone_size: -; v_call: TRBV25-1; d_call: -; cdr3_aa: CASSHPCSGTLDPYEQYF; cdr3_nt: TGTGCCAGCAGTCACCCTTGCTCCGGGACACTGGATCCCTACGAGCAGTACTTC
j_call: TRBJ1-6; clone_size: -; v_call: TRBV30; d_call: TRBD1; cdr3_aa: CAWSSFGQGSTPLHF; cdr3_nt: TGTGCCTGGAGCTCCTTCGGACAGGGGTCGACACCCCTCCACTTT
j_call: TRBJ1-5; clone_size: -; v_call: TRBV7-8; d_call: -; cdr3_aa: CASSFRESNQPQHF; cdr3_nt: TGTGCCAGCAGCTTCAGGGAAAGCAATCAGCCCCAGCATTTT
j_call: TRBJ1-5; clone_size: once; v_call: TRBV10-3; d_call: TRBD1; cdr3_aa: CAISESTGAQPQHF; cdr3_nt: TGTGCCATCAGTGAGTCGACAGGGGCTCAGCCCCAGCATTTT
j_call: TRBJ1-2; clone_size: once; v_call: TRBV15; d_call: -; cdr3_aa: CATSVARVGVYGYTF; cdr3_nt: TGTGCCACCAGCGTCGCTAGGGTAGGGGTCTATGGCTACACCTTC
j_call: TRBJ2-1; clone_size: -; v_call: TRBV9; d_call: TRBD2; cdr3_aa: CASSVDPSGSYNEQFF; cdr3_nt: TGTGCCAGCAGCGTAGACCCTAGCGGCTCCTACAATGAGCAGTTCTTC
j_call: TRBJ1-1; clone_size: -; v_call: TRBV5-4; d_call: TRBD1; cdr3_aa: CASSPGRGMAEAFF; cdr3_nt: TGTGCCAGCAGCCCCGGCAGGGGGATGGCTGAAGCTTTCTTT
j_call: TRBJ2-1; clone_size: -; v_call: TRBV5-6; d_call: -; cdr3_aa: CASSAGTPNEQFF; cdr3_nt: TGTGCCAGCAGCGCCGGGACACCAAATGAGCAGTTCTTC
j_call: TRBJ2-5; clone_size: -; v_call: TRBV30; d_call: TRBD2; cdr3_aa: CAWETSGSETQYF; cdr3_nt: TGTGCCTGGGAGACTAGCGGGAGTGAGACCCAGTACTTC
j_call: TRBJ2-1; clone_size: -; v_call: TRBV27; d_call: -; cdr3_aa: CASIPTEGNEQFF; cdr3_nt: TGTGCCAGCATTCCTACGGAGGGAAATGAGCAGTTCTTC
j_call: TRBJ2-4; clone_size: -; v_call: TRBV28; d_call: TRBD2; cdr3_aa: CASGRREAAKNIQYF; cdr3_nt: TGTGCCAGCGGTAGGCGGGAGGCAGCCAAAAACATTCAGTACTTC